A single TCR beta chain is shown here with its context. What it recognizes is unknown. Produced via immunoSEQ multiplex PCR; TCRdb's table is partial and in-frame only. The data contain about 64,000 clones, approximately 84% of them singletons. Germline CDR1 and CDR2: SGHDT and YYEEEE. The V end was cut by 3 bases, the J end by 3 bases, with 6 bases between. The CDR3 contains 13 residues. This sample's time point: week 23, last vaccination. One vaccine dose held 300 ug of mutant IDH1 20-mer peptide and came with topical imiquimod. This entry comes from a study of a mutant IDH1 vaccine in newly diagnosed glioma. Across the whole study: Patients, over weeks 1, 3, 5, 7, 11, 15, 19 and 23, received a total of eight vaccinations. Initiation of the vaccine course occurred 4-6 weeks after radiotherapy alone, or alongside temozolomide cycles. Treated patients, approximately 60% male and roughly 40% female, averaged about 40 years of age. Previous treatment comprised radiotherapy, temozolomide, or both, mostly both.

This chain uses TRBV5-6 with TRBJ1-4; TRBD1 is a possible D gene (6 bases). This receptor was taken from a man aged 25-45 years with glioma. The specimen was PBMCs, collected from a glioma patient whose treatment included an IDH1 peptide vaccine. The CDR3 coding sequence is TGTGCCAGCAGCTGGACAGCTAATGAAAAACTGTTTTTT. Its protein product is CASSWTANEKLFF.